The 9 T cell receptor beta chains below come from one sample, sequenced in a study of human thymus T cells. Resections obtained during corrective heart surgery supplied the thymus tissue. Libraries were prepared by immunoSEQ multiplex PCR; TCRdb keeps only in-frame clonotypes and omits some of them. The sample has tens of thousands of clones; 90% to 95% are singletons. Sequencing was carried out using thymus tissue. Receptor source: a girl under three years old with a congenital heart defect but otherwise immunologically healthy.

This chain connects TRBV27 to TRBJ2-2; possibly TRBD1 or TRBD2 for D (5 bases each). Deletions cut 5 bases from V and 0 bases from J, with 19 bases between. Germline CDR1 is MNHEY and CDR2 is SMNVEV (reference sequence). The CDR3 runs 18 residues. The CDR3 region is CASSLEGRGPANTGELFF. For the CDR3, the DNA is TGTGCCAGCAGTCTAGAGGGGAGAGGACCGGCGAACACCGGGGAGCTGTTTTTT.

V is TRBV11-2 and J is TRBJ2-1; perhaps TRBD2 as D (5 bases). The V and J ends lost 5 bases and 3 bases respectively, with 11 bases between them. The CDR3 is 14 amino acids. CDR1 is SGHAT, CDR2 FQNNGV, per germline. CDR3 DNA: TGTGCCAGCAGCCAACTGGACTTCTACAATGAGCAGTTCTTC. Its protein product is CASSQLDFYNEQFF.

The CDR3 sequence: CASSQSMGREGRGQRDIQYF. The CDR3 nucleotides are TGTGCCAGCAGCCAAAGTATGGGGCGGGAGGGCCGAGGTCAGAGGGACATTCAGTACTTC. The J gene is TRBJ2-4, the V gene TRBV4-2; TRBD2 aligns across 9 bases. CDR3 size: 20 residues. Per the germline V gene, CDR1 is LGHNA and CDR2 is YNFKEQ. Losses at the gene ends were 2 bases for V and 8 bases for J; bases not matched to a gene: 22.

V and J are TRBV6-1 and TRBJ2-3; 7 positions agree with TRBD1. The V gene's germline CDR1 is MNHNS and CDR2 SASEGT. The V segment lost 3 bases and the J segment 3 bases; nucleotides outside the gene matches: 6. There are 15 residues in the CDR3. Here the CDR3 DNA reads TGTGCCAGCAGTGACCGACAGGGAAGGACAGATACGCAGTATTTT. This translates into CASSDRQGRTDTQYF.

The chain employs TRBV27 and TRBJ2-1; D unresolved. Trimming took 3 bases from V and 10 from J, leaving 28 bases between them. Germline V gene sequence: CDR1 MNHEY, CDR2 SMNVEV (reference sequence). The CDR3 sequence is 18 residues long. Here the CDR3 reads CASSFHAPLDGEEEEQFF. The DNA of the CDR3 is TGTGCCAGCAGTTTTCACGCACCTCTTGACGGAGAAGAGGAGGAGCAGTTCTTC.

The chain recombines TRBV25-1 with TRBJ1-3, with 7 bases matching TRBD1. Germline CDR1 MGHDK, CDR2 SYGVNS. The CDR3 loop spans 17 amino acids. V lost 5 bases to trimming and J lost 3 bases; unmatched junction nucleotides: 13. The CDR3 DNA is TGTGCCAGCAGTCCCCCGGTCAGGGGGTTGAATGGAAACACCATATATTTT. Translating gives CASSPPVRGLNGNTIYF. The full variable domain, rest sourced from reference TRBV25-1 and TRBJ1-3, is EADIYQTPRYLVIGTGKKITLECSQTMGHDKMYWYQQDPGMELHLIHYSYGVNSTEKGDLSSESTVSRIRTEHFPLTLESARPSHTSQYLCASSPPVRGLNGNTIYFGEGSWLTVV.

V gene TRBV5-4 combines with J gene TRBJ2-7; D possibly uses TRBD1 or TRBD2 (5 bases each). The CDR3 is 15 residues long. Trimming took off 4 bases at V and 2 bases at J, with 16 bases between the two ends. From germline, CDR1 is SGHNT and CDR2 YYREEE (reference sequence). Here the CDR3 DNA reads TGTGCCAGCAGCCCCTCGGGACGGATAGCCTACGAGCAGTACTTC. Its protein product is CASSPSGRIAYEQYF.

Only one count was recorded for this clone. The chain joins TRBV11-2 to TRBJ2-2; D ambiguous. In germline, CDR1 is SGHAT, CDR2 FQNNGV. V gave up 2 bases and J gave up 8 bases, with 15 bases separating them. There are 15 residues in the CDR3. In DNA, the CDR3 is TGTGCCAGCAGCTTACGTGAGCGTCAGAGGGGGGAGCTGTTTTTT. This encodes CASSLRERQRGELFF. Variable domain in full (rest from reference TRBV11-2 and TRBJ2-2): EAGVAQSPRYKIIEKRQSVAFWCNPISGHATLYWYQQILGQGPKLLIQFQNNGVVDDSQLPKDRFSAERLKGVDSTLKIQPAKLEDSAVYLCASSLRERQRGELFFGEGSRLTVL.

CDR3 region: CASGELRGPGANVLTF. In nucleotides, the CDR3 is TGTGCCAGCGGGGAGTTGAGGGGCCCTGGGGCCAACGTCCTGACTTTC. The V call is TRBV27, the J call TRBJ2-6; tentatively, D is TRBD1 or TRBD2 (5 bases each). Germline-derived CDR1 and CDR2 are MNHEY and SMNVEV (reference sequence). The V end lost 8 bases, the J end lost 2 bases, and 16 bases lay between the germline ends. The CDR3 has 16 amino acids.